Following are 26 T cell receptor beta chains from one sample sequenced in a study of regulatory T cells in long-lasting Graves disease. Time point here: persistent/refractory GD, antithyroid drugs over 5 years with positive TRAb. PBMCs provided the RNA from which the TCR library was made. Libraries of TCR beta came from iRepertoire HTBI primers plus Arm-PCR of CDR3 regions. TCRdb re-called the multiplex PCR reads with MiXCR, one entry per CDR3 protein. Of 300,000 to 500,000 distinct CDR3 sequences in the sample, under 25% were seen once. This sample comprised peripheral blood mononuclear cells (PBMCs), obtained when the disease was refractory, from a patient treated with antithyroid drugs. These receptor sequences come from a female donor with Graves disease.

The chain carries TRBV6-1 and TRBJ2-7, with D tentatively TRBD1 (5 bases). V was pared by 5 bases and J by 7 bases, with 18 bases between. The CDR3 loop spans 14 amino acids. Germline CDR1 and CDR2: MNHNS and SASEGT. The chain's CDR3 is CASSPPAGLREQYF. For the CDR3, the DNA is TGTGCCAGCAGTCCCCCAGCAGGGTTGAGGGAGCAGTACTTC.

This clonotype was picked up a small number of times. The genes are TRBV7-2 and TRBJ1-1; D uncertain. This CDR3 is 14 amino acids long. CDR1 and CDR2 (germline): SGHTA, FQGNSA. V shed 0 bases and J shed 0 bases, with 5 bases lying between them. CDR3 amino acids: CASSLAAMNTEAFF. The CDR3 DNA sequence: TGTGCCAGCAGCTTAGCAGCAATGAACACTGAAGCTTTCTTT.

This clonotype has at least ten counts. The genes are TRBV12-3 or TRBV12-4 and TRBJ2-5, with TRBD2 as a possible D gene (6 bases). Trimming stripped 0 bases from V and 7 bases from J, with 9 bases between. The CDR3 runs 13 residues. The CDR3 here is CASSLAGGGTQYF. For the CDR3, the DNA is TGTGCCAGCAGTTTAGCGGGAGGAGGGACCCAGTACTTC.

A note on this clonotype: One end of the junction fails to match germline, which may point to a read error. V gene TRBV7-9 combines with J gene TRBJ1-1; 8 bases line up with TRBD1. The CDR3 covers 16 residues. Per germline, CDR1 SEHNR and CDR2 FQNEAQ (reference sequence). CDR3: CASSPQGGVMNTEALF. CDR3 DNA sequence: TGTGCCAGCAGCCCACAGGGGGGAGTGATGAACACTGAAGCTCTCTTT. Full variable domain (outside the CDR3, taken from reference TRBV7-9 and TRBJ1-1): DTGVSQNPRHKITKRGQNVTFRCDPISEHNRLYWYRQTLGQGPEFLTYFQNEAQLEKSRLLSDRFSAERPKGSFSTLEIQRTEQGDSAMYLCASSPQGGVMNTEALFGQGTRLTVV.

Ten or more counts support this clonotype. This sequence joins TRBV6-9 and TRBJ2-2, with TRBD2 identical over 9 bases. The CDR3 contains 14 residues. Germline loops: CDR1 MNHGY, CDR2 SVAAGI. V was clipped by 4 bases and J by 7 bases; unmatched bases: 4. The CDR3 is CASSSWTSDGELFF. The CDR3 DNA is TGTGCCAGCAGTTCATGGACTAGCGACGGGGAGCTGTTTTTT.

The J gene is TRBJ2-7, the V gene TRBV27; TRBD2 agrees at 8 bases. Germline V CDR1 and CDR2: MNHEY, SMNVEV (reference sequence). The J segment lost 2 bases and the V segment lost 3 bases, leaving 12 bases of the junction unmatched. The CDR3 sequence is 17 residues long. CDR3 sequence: CASSFQREPAGAYEQYF. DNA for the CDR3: TGTGCCAGCAGTTTCCAGCGGGAGCCCGCGGGGGCCTACGAGCAGTACTTC.

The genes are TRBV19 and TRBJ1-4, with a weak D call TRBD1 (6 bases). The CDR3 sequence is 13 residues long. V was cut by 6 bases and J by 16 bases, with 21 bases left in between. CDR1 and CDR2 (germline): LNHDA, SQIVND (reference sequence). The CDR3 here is CASSWGLGLDPFF. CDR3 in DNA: TGTGCCAGTAGCTGGGGGCTCGGCTTGGATCCGTTTTTT.

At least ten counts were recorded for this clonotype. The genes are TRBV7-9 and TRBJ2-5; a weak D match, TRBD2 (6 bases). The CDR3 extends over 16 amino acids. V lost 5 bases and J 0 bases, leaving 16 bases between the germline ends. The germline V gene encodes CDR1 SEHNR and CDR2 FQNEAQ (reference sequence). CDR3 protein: CASSQGTLVYQETQYF. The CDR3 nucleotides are TGTGCCAGCAGCCAAGGGACTCTCGTGTACCAAGAGACCCAGTACTTC.

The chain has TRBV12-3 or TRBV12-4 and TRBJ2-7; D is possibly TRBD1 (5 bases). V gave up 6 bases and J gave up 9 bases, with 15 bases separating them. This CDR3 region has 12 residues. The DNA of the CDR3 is TGTGCCAGCAGCTACCTCCAGGGTGGGCAGTACTTC. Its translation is CASSYLQGGQYF.

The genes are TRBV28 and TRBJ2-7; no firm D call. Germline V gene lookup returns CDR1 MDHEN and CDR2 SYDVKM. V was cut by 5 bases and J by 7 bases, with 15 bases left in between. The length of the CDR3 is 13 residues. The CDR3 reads CASSETGLREQYF. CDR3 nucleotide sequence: TGTGCCAGCAGTGAGACTGGTCTACGAGAGCAGTACTTC. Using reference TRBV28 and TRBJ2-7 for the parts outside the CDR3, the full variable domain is DVKVTQSSRYLVKRTGEKVFLECVQDMDHENMFWYRQDPGLGLRLIYFSYDVKMKEKGDIPEGYSVSREKKERFSLILESASTNQTSMYLCASSETGLREQYFGPGTRLTVT.

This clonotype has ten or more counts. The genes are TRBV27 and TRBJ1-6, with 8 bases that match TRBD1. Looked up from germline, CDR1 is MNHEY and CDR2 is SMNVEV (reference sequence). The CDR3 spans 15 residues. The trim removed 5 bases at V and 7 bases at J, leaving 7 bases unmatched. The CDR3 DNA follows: TGTGCCAGCAGTCCGCACAGGGGGATCAATTCACCCCTCCACTTT. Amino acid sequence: CASSPHRGINSPLHF.

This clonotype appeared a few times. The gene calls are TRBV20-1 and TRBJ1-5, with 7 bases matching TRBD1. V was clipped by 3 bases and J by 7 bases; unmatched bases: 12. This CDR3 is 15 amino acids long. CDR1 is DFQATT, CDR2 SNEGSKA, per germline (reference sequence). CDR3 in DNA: TGCAGTGCTAGGGACAGGTTCTCGGAAGTACAGCCCCAGCATTTT. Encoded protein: CSARDRFSEVQPQHF.

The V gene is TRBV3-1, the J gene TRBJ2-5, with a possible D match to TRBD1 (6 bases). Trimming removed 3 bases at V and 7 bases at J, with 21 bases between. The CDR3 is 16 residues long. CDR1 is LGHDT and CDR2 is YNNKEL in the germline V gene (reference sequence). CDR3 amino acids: CASSQRGIGPFRTQYF. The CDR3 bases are TGTGCCAGCAGCCAGAGGGGGATAGGGCCGTTTCGGACCCAGTACTTC.

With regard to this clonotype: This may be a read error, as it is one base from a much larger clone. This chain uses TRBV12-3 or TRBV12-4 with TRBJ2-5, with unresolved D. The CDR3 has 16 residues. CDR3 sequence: CASSTHMALYQEAQYF. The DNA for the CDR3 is TGTGCCAGCAGTACCCACATGGCGTTGTACCAAGAGGCCCAGTACTTC.

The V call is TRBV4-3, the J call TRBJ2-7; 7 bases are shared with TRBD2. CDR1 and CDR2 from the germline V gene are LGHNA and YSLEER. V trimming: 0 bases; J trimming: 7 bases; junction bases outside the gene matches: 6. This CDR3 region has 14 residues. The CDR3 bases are TGCGCCAGCAGCCAAGATTGGGAGGGGAGGGAGCAGTACTTC. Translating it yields CASSQDWEGREQYF.

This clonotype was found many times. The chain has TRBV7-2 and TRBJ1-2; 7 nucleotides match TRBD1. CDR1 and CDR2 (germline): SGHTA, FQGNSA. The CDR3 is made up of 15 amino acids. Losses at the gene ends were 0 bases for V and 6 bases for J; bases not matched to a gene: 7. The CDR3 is CASSLARTGAHGYTF. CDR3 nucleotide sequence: TGTGCCAGCAGCTTAGCACGAACAGGGGCCCATGGCTACACCTTC.

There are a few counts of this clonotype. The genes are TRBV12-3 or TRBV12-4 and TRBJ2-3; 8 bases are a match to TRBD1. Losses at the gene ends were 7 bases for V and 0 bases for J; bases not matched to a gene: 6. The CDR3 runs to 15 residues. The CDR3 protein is CASTLTGASTDTQYF. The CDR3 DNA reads TGTGCCAGCACCCTGACAGGGGCCAGCACAGATACGCAGTATTTT.

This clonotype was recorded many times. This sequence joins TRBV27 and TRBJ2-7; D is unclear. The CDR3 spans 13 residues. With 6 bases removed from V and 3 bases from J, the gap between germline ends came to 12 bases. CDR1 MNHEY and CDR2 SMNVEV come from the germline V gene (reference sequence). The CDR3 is CASSLWGSYEQYF. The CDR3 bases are TGTGCCAGCAGCCTGTGGGGTAGCTACGAGCAGTACTTC.

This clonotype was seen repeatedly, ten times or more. The CDR3 DNA follows: TGTGCCAGCTACTCACCAACGACAGGGGATACCGGGGAGCTGTTTTTT. Amino acid sequence: CASYSPTTGDTGELFF. J is TRBJ2-2 and V is TRBV28; 8 bases align to TRBD1. CDR1 is MDHEN, CDR2 SYDVKM, per germline. This CDR3 spans 16 amino acids. After removal of 8 bases from V and 5 bases from J, the junction contained 13 bases not matched to a gene.

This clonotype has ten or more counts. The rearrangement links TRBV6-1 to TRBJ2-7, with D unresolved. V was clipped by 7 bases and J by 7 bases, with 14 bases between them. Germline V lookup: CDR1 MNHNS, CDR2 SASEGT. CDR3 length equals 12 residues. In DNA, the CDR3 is TGTGCCAGCACGGATAGGGCCGAAGAGCAGTACTTC. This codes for CASTDRAEEQYF.

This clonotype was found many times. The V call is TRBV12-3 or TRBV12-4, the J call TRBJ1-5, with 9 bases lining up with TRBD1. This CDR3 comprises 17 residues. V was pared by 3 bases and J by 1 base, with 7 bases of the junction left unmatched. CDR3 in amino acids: CASSFSTGGISNQPQHF. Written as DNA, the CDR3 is TGTGCCAGCAGTTTTTCGACAGGGGGGATAAGCAATCAGCCCCAGCATTTT.

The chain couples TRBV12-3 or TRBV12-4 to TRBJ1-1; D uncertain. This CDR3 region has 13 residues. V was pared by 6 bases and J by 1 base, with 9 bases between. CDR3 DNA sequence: TGTGCCAGCAGAGGACCGCCGAACACTGAAGCTTTCTTT. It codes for CASRGPPNTEAFF.

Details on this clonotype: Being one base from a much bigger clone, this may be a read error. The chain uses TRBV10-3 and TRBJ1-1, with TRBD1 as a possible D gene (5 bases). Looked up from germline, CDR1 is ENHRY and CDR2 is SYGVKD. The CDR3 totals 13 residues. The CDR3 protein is CAIRGGTYTEVFF. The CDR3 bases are TGTGCCATCCGTGGGGGAACGTACACTGAAGTTTTCTTT.

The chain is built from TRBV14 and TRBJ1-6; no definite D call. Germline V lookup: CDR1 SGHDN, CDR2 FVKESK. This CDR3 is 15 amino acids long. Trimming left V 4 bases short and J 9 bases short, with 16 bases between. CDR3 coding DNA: TGTGCCAGCAGCCCCTTCAACGGGGTCCCTTCACCCCTCCACTTT. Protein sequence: CASSPFNGVPSPLHF.

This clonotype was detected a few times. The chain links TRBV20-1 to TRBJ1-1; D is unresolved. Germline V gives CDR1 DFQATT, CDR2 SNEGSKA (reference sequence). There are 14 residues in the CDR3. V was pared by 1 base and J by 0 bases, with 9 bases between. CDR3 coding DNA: TGCAGTGCTAGAGGGCAGACAATGAACACTGAAGCTTTCTTT. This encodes CSARGQTMNTEAFF.

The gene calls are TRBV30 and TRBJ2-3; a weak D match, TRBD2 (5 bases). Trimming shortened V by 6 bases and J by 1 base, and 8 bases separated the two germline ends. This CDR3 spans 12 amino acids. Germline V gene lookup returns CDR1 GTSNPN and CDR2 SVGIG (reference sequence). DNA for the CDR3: TGTGCCTGTGGTAGCGGCACAGATACGCAGTATTTT. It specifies CACGSGTDTQYF.